The 5 T cell receptor beta chains listed next were all sequenced from one sample in a study of CD8 T cells in Susac syndrome (dated by TCRdb to about 2019). The library was obtained by the immunoSEQ multiplex PCR assay. RNA was extracted using the RNeasy kit, and roughly 0.5 to 1 ug of the RNA was reverse transcribed with random hexamers. TCRdb trimmed public reads at Q25 via fastp, called clones via MiXCR and kept in-frame beta chains. Rows are combined by CDR3 protein, so each entry shows the most common genes and DNA. The sample table records about 430,000 distinct CDR3 sequences; more than 80% of these occur just once. In total, the top ten clones hold about 0.12% of the sample. The sample comprised CD8+ T cells from PBMCs. The receptors were gathered from a human donor with multiple sclerosis.

This chain connects TRBV28 to TRBJ1-1; TRBD1 matches at 8 bases. The CDR3 length is 13 residues. Germline V CDR1 and CDR2: MDHEN, SYDVKM. V gave up 6 bases and J gave up 6 bases; unmatched junction bases: 6. CDR3 loop: CASSHTGGPEAFF. CDR3 nucleotide sequence: TGTGCCAGCAGCCACACAGGGGGTCCTGAAGCTTTCTTT.

V usage is TRBV29-1 and J usage is TRBJ2-2; tentatively, D is TRBD2 (5 bases). V lost 7 bases and J lost 2, with 11 bases in between. The CDR3 is made up of 13 amino acids. The germline V gene encodes CDR1 SQVTM and CDR2 ANQGSEA. The CDR3 nucleotides are TGCAGCGGTGGGAGCAGCAACACCGGGGAGCTGTTTTTT. This sequence encodes CSGGSSNTGELFF.

The chain employs TRBV4-1 and TRBJ1-2, with no clear D. Looked up from germline, CDR1 is MGHRA and CDR2 is YSYEKL. CDR3 length: 12 amino acids. V shed 1 base and J shed 11 bases, with 11 bases lying between them. The CDR3 DNA is TGCGCCAGCAGCCAAGGGACGGAGAAGTACACCTTC. Protein sequence: CASSQGTEKYTF.

This clonotype appeared a single time. The genes are TRBV5-6 and TRBJ2-2; tentative D call: TRBD1 (6 bases). This CDR3 contains 16 residues. Trimming took off 4 bases at V and 0 bases at J, with 13 bases between the two ends. Germline V gives CDR1 SGHDT, CDR2 YYEEEE. The chain's CDR3 is CASSPRQESNTGELFF. The CDR3 DNA reads as TGTGCCAGCAGCCCGAGACAGGAATCGAACACCGGGGAGCTGTTTTTT.

The CDR3 region has the DNA TGTGCCAGCAGCCTGGGACGTCTACCCTACGAGCAGTACTTC. Residues: CASSLGRLPYEQYF. The rearrangement uses TRBV5-5 and TRBJ2-7; D assignment may be TRBD1 or TRBD2 (5 bases each). The CDR3 extends over 14 amino acids. CDR1 is SGHKS, CDR2 YYEKEE, per germline (reference sequence). The ends were cut back, 4 bases at V and 2 bases at J, with 13 bases in the middle.